The source of this T cell receptor beta chain is a study of regulatory T cells in long-lasting Graves disease. Arm-PCR of CDR3 regions and iRepertoire HTBI primers were used to build TCR beta libraries. Authors' methods: In the combined samples, 55 to 75 TRBV and 15 or so TRBJ segments were identified. In TCRdb, the multiplex PCR reads were re-called with MiXCR into one record per CDR3 protein. These V and J calls derive from TCRdb rather than the authors' analysis. This sample has approximately 440,000 distinct CDR3 sequences, with around 22% found just once. The time point denotes: persistent/refractory GD, antithyroid drugs over 5 years with positive TRAb. With RNA extracted from PBMCs as input, the TCR library was made. This clonotype was observed many times. Its matching antigen is unknown. The junction and the germline gene differ at one end; a read error may be behind it. General study findings and limits: When disease was persistent, TRBV28, TRBJ1-2 and TRBJ2-5 were the favored segments. In persistent patients, shared public clonotypes (around 2,500) outnumbered those in new patients (966). TCR diversity was lower in persistent Graves' patients than in newly diagnosed ones.

The CDR3 contains 14 residues. The sample here was peripheral blood mononuclear cells (PBMCs), taken when the disease was refractory, from a patient treated with antithyroid drugs. The chain recombines TRBV12-3 or TRBV12-4 with TRBJ2-5; D is perhaps TRBD2 (7 bases). This clonotype was sampled from a female donor with Graves disease. CDR3 coding DNA: TGTGCCAGCACTTTAATGGGGGGGCGAGAGACCCAGTACTTC. Amino acid sequence: CASTLMGGRETQYF.